These 21 T cell receptor beta chains share one sample of origin, sequenced in a study of regulatory T cells in long-lasting Graves disease. This sample's time point: newly diagnosed GD, antithyroid drugs for less than 3 months. PBMCs were the source of the RNA used for TCR sequencing. CDR3 regions were amplified by Arm-PCR using iRepertoire HTBI primers to build TCR beta libraries. Using its own MiXCR run on the multiplex PCR reads, TCRdb lists one record per CDR3 protein. Of about 620,000 distinct CDR3 sequences listed, 15% to 20% are singletons. The same data also contributed to another study, on T cells in Graves' hyperthyroidism and ophthalmopathy.

Here the sequenced sample was peripheral blood mononuclear cells (PBMCs), taken at new diagnosis, from a patient treated with antithyroid drugs. The origin of the receptors is a woman aged 30 to 39 with Graves disease.

This clonotype was seen a few times. The chain is built from TRBV25-1 and TRBJ2-3; no firm D call. V was trimmed by 3 bases and J by 6 bases, leaving 7 bases between them. Germline CDR1 and CDR2: MGHDK and SYGVNS. The CDR3 has 12 amino acids. The CDR3 here is CASSDQVDTQYF. DNA for the CDR3: TGTGCCAGCAGTGACCAAGTGGATACGCAGTATTTT.

J is TRBJ2-3 and V is TRBV20-1, with 8 bases fitting TRBD1. The CDR3 runs to 15 residues. With V trimmed by 0 bases and J by 8 bases, 10 bases remained unmatched. Germline V gene data show CDR1 as DFQATT and CDR2 as SNEGSKA (reference sequence). For the CDR3, the DNA is TGCAGTGCTAGAGACGGGGAGACAGGGGCAGGTACGCAGTATTTT. Translation: CSARDGETGAGTQYF.

The rearrangement uses TRBV7-2 and TRBJ2-3; 15 positions match TRBD2. Germline CDR1 is SGHTA and CDR2 is FQGNSA. V was pared by 4 bases and J by 3 bases, with 2 bases of the junction left unmatched. The CDR3 has 16 amino acids. CDR3 coding DNA: TGTGCCAGCAGCTGGGGGACTAGCGGGAGGACAGATACGCAGTATTTT. Amino acid sequence: CASSWGTSGRTDTQYF.

The sample holds many counts of this clonotype. This chain uses TRBV5-1 with TRBJ2-1; no firm D call. CDR1 SGHRS and CDR2 YFSETQ come from the germline V gene. CDR3 size: 14 residues. V dropped 6 bases and J dropped 4 bases, with 14 bases sitting between them. The CDR3 here is CASKLNLIYNEQFF. CDR3 sequence (DNA): TGCGCCAGCAAACTTAACTTGATTTACAATGAGCAGTTCTTC.

The V gene is TRBV7-9, the J gene TRBJ2-7; perhaps TRBD1 as D (6 bases). The germline V gene has CDR1 SEHNR and CDR2 FQNEAQ (reference sequence). This CDR3 is built from 15 residues. The V and J ends lost 5 bases and 2 bases respectively, with 16 bases between them. The CDR3, as DNA: TGTGCCAGCAGCAACACAGGGTATTCCGCCTACGAGCAGTACTTC. Protein sequence: CASSNTGYSAYEQYF.

This clonotype has at least ten counts. The chain combines TRBV20-1 with TRBJ2-7, with D possibly matching TRBD2 (6 bases). Per germline, CDR1 DFQATT and CDR2 SNEGSKA (reference sequence). This CDR3 is built from 13 residues. Trimming pared 5 bases from V and 2 bases from J, leaving 13 bases between. The CDR3 bases are TGCAGTGCTCTGGGACTGCTACCCTACGAGCAGTACTTC. It specifies CSALGLLPYEQYF.

This chain links TRBV5-6 with TRBJ1-5; D uncertain. CDR1 is SGHDT, CDR2 YYEEEE, per germline. V lost 2 bases to trimming and J lost 3 bases, with 9 bases between them. This CDR3 spans 14 amino acids. The CDR3: CASSFYSDNQPQHF. DNA of the CDR3: TGTGCCAGCAGCTTTTACAGCGACAATCAGCCCCAGCATTTT.

The CDR3 DNA sequence: TGTGCCAGCAGTCGAAGTCGAGTAGCGTACGAGCAGTACTTC. This encodes CASSRSRVAYEQYF. The chain combines TRBV6-1 with TRBJ2-7; tentative D call: TRBD2 (5 bases). Germline CDR1 is MNHNS and CDR2 is SASEGT. V was pared by 5 bases and J by 4 bases, with 15 bases between. This CDR3 has 14 amino acids.

This clonotype was counted at least ten times. This rearrangement joins TRBV12-3 or TRBV12-4 to TRBJ1-1, with D uncertain. This CDR3 comprises 15 residues. Trimming took 3 bases from V and 1 from J, leaving 12 bases between them. The CDR3 nucleotides read TGTGCCAGCAGTTTCAACGGCAACTCGAACACTGAAGCTTTCTTT. It specifies CASSFNGNSNTEAFF.

This clonotype was observed a handful of times. Sequence at one end of the junction differs from germline and may be a read error. The chain has TRBV6-1 and TRBJ2-3, with D perhaps TRBD1 or TRBD2 (5 bases each). CDR1 is MNHNS, CDR2 SASEGT, per germline. There are 14 residues in the CDR3. CDR3 nucleotides: TGTGCCAGCAGATGGGACGTTAGCACAGATACGCGGTATTTT. It specifies CASRWDVSTDTRYF.

This chain connects TRBV18 to TRBJ1-1, with TRBD1 as a possible D gene (5 bases). There are 14 residues in the CDR3. Germline lookup yields CDR1 KGHSH and CDR2 LQKENI. Trimming shortened V by 0 bases and J by 5 bases, and 10 bases separated the two germline ends. The CDR3 region has the DNA TGTGCCAGCTCACCACCATTCGGGGGGACTGAAGCTTTCTTT. Protein sequence: CASSPPFGGTEAFF.

As regards this clonotype: At one end, the junction sequence differs from germline, possibly due to a read error. The J gene is TRBJ1-3, the V gene TRBV9; no definite D call. In germline, CDR1 is SGDLS, CDR2 YYNGEE. The CDR3 contains 12 residues. CDR3 loop: CASSDNLNTIHF. CDR3 sequence (DNA): TGTGCCAGCAGCGACAATCTAAACACCATACATTTT.

This clonotype was found a few times. The chain links TRBV10-3 to TRBJ2-3, with TRBD1 identical over 8 bases. In germline, CDR1 is ENHRY, CDR2 SYGVKD. The length of the CDR3 is 17 residues. The J segment lost 4 bases and the V segment lost 7 bases, leaving 16 bases of the junction unmatched. Written as DNA, the CDR3 is TGTGCCATCAAAGGGTCCGACAGGGGTATTTTCGCAGATACGCAGTATTTT. It is translated as CAIKGSDRGIFADTQYF.

This clonotype was recorded at least ten times. The chain couples TRBV7-9 to TRBJ2-5; D gene ambiguous. Germline lookup yields CDR1 SEHNR and CDR2 FQNEAQ (reference sequence). The CDR3 runs to 10 residues. Deletions cut 8 bases from V and 5 bases from J, with 6 bases between. CDR3 region: CASSMETQYF. Here the CDR3 DNA reads TGTGCCAGCTCAATGGAGACCCAGTACTTC.

The rearrangement links TRBV5-1 to TRBJ2-7; D unclear. Germline V lookup: CDR1 SGHRS, CDR2 YFSETQ. There are 15 residues in the CDR3. Trimming removed 0 bases from V and 3 bases from J, with 13 bases in between. The CDR3 DNA sequence: TGCGCCAGCAGCTTGGTGGGTGGGGTGGTCTACGAGCAGTACTTC. Encoded protein: CASSLVGGVVYEQYF.

CDR3 in amino acids: CASSLLATGELFF. Here the CDR3 DNA reads TGTGCCAGCAGCCTTTTAGCGACCGGGGAGCTGTTTTTT. This sequence joins TRBV3-1 and TRBJ2-2, with D maybe TRBD2 (5 bases). This CDR3 is built from 13 residues. Between the trimmed V and J ends, which lost 4 bases and 5 bases, there was a span of 8 bases. CDR1 and CDR2 (germline): LGHDT, YNNKEL (reference sequence). The full variable domain, rest sourced from reference TRBV3-1 and TRBJ2-2, is DTAVSQTPKYLVTQMGNDKSIKCEQNLGHDTMYWYKQDSKKFLKIMFSYNNKELIINETVPNRFSPKSPDKAHLNLHINSLELGDSAVYFCASSLLATGELFFGEGSRLTVL.

In its sample, this clonotype was seen many times. The gene calls are TRBV6-2 or TRBV6-3 and TRBJ2-7; maybe TRBD1 (5 bases). V lost 7 bases and J lost 5, with 12 bases in between. This CDR3 comprises 12 residues. Germline lookup yields CDR1 MNHEY and CDR2 SVGEGT. CDR3 sequence: CASTKTDNEQYF. The CDR3 DNA sequence: TGTGCCAGCACCAAGACAGACAACGAGCAGTACTTC.

This clonotype has a count of ten or more. The chain is built from TRBV30 and TRBJ1-1; D is unresolved. Germline CDR1 and CDR2: GTSNPN and SVGIG (reference sequence). The CDR3 covers 13 residues. Trimming pared 0 bases from V and 3 bases from J, leaving 8 bases between. As DNA, the CDR3 is TGTGCCTGGAGTGTCACCCGGGACACTGAAGCTTTCTTT. Amino acids: CAWSVTRDTEAFF.

The chain carries TRBV7-2 and TRBJ2-5; D is unclear. Germline V gene data show CDR1 as SGHTA and CDR2 as FQGNSA. The CDR3 has 14 residues. Trimming stripped 4 bases from V and 2 bases from J, with 11 bases between. For the CDR3, the DNA is TGTGCCAGCAGCTCGGGCTTCTATCAAGAGACCCAGTACTTC. Its translation is CASSSGFYQETQYF. Supplemented by reference TRBV7-2 and TRBJ2-5, the full variable domain reads GAGVSQSPSNKVTEKGKDVELRCDPISGHTALYWYRQSLGQGLEFLIYFQGNSAPDKSGLPSDRFSAERTGGSVSTLTIQRTQQEDSAVYLCASSSGFYQETQYFGPGTRLLVL.

The chain carries TRBV6-5 and TRBJ2-6; 7 nucleotides match TRBD1. The CDR3 contains 15 residues. Looked up from germline, CDR1 is MNHEY and CDR2 is SVGAGI. Trimming at V came to 2 bases and at J to 2 bases, leaving 0 bases not matched to a gene. In DNA form, the CDR3 reads TGTGCCAGCAGTTACGGACAGGCTGGGGCCAACGTCCTGACTTTC. This encodes CASSYGQAGANVLTF.

This clonotype was recorded a few times. The rearrangement links TRBV18 to TRBJ2-1, with D possibly being TRBD2 (5 bases). V was trimmed by 5 bases and J by 12 bases, leaving 17 bases between them. CDR3 length: 13 residues. Germline V lookup: CDR1 KGHSH, CDR2 LQKENI. CDR3 residues: CASSFLPTGLQFF. CDR3 DNA sequence: TGTGCCAGCTCATTCCTACCCACGGGATTGCAGTTCTTC. The whole variable domain, filled in from reference TRBV18 and TRBJ2-1, reads NAGVMQNPRHLVRRRGQEARLRCSPMKGHSHVYWYRQLPEEGLKFMVYLQKENIIDESGMPKERFSAEFPKEGPSILRIQQVVRGDSAAYFCASSFLPTGLQFFGPGTRLTVL.